These 24 T cell receptor beta chains came from one sample sequenced in a study of shared clonotypes between healthy human individuals. Sequenced by immunoSEQ multiplex PCR; TCRdb stores in-frame clones only, minus some. The table has about 2,200,000 clones, roughly 91% seen once. Positive CCR7 selection of CD45RO-negative cells yielded the naive CD8 cells, and terminally differentiated effector memory CD45RA+ cells were excluded. The specimen was naive CD8+ T cells from PBMCs. The source is a man younger than 35 in good health. Some clones in this sample may be carry-over from other donors' samples.

V gene TRBV9 combines with J gene TRBJ1-1, with 7 positions matching TRBD1. Germline loops: CDR1 SGDLS, CDR2 YYNGEE. Trimming cost V 4 bases and J 1 base; bases outside gene matches: 7. The CDR3 runs to 15 residues. CDR3 sequence reads: CASSPQGTANTEAFF. DNA of the CDR3: TGTGCCAGCAGCCCACAGGGGACCGCGAACACTGAAGCTTTCTTT.

The V call is TRBV10-3, the J call TRBJ1-2, with D perhaps TRBD1 (6 bases). V was shortened by 6 bases and J by 1 base, with 18 bases between the two germline ends. Germline V gene sequence: CDR1 ENHRY, CDR2 SYGVKD. The CDR3 contains 16 residues. The DNA of the CDR3 is TGTGCCATCAGCGAGCCGGGGACATACAATAACTATGGCTACACCTTC. Translating it yields CAISEPGTYNNYGYTF.

This chain links TRBV7-6 with TRBJ2-7, with no clear D. Germline V CDR1 and CDR2: SGHVS, FNYEAQ. The germline V and J ends were trimmed by 1 base and 3 bases, with 7 bases remaining between them. The CDR3 extends over 13 amino acids. CDR3 DNA sequence: TGTGCCAGCAGCTTAGAAGACCTCTACGAGCAGTACTTC. Residues: CASSLEDLYEQYF.

This chain joins TRBV4-1 and TRBJ1-4; D remains ambiguous. The CDR3 runs to 15 residues. The ends were cut back, 3 bases at V and 3 bases at J, with 11 bases in the middle. The V gene's germline CDR1 is MGHRA and CDR2 YSYEKL. The CDR3 here is CASSHILSANEKLFF. The CDR3 DNA is TGCGCCAGCAGCCATATCCTCTCGGCTAATGAAAAACTGTTTTTT.

The V gene is TRBV27, the J gene TRBJ2-7; the D gene is possibly TRBD2 (6 bases). Germline V gives CDR1 MNHEY, CDR2 SMNVEV (reference sequence). The CDR3 totals 16 residues. The V and J ends lost 1 base and 0 bases respectively, with 13 bases between them. Here the CDR3 DNA reads TGTGCCAGCAGTTTATATCCGGGAGCCTCCTCCTACGAGCAGTACTTC. Translated, it gives CASSLYPGASSYEQYF.

The V call is TRBV5-1, the J call TRBJ1-6, with D hard to call. The length of the CDR3 is 17 residues. In germline, CDR1 is SGHRS, CDR2 YFSETQ. Trimming stripped 4 bases from V and 4 bases from J, with 18 bases between. CDR3 DNA: TGCGCCAGCAGCCCCGGATCTGGGGTCGAGTATAATTCACCCCTCCACTTT. Translation gives CASSPGSGVEYNSPLHF.

The J gene is TRBJ2-7, the V gene TRBV5-4; the match to TRBD1 covers 9 bases. CDR1 is SGHNT, CDR2 YYREEE, per germline (reference sequence). Trimming removed 3 bases from V and 6 bases from J; junction bases left unmatched: 7. This CDR3 is built from 14 residues. CDR3 bases: TGTGCCAGCAGCTCCCCTGGGACAGGGCTCGAGCAGTACTTC. Its translation is CASSSPGTGLEQYF.

This chain connects TRBV6-4 to TRBJ2-1; the match to TRBD2 covers 9 bases. With 4 bases clipped from V and 6 bases from J, the junction kept 7 bases outside the gene matches. Germline V gives CDR1 MRHNA, CDR2 SNTAGT. The length of the CDR3 is 15 residues. The CDR3 sequence is CASSGLAGEFNEQFF. CDR3 nucleotides: TGTGCCAGCAGTGGTTTAGCGGGAGAGTTCAATGAGCAGTTCTTC.

The chain links TRBV6-5 to TRBJ2-7; TRBD1 agrees at 7 bases. The germline gives CDR1 MNHEY, CDR2 SVGAGI. J lost 5 bases, V lost 5 bases, and 9 bases had no gene match. This CDR3 spans 14 amino acids. CDR3 nucleotide sequence: TGTGCCAGCAGTACCGGGACAGCGAGGCACGAGCAGTACTTC. Translating gives CASSTGTARHEQYF.

The V and J genes are TRBV11-2 and TRBJ2-1; D call uncertain. This CDR3 has 15 amino acids. Germline loops: CDR1 SGHAT, CDR2 FQNNGV. V lost 0 bases, J lost 6 bases, and 12 bases lay in between. The CDR3 nucleotides read TGTGCCAGCAGCTTAGACCGGACCCCCGGCAATGAGCAGTTCTTC. Translating it yields CASSLDRTPGNEQFF.

The chain is built from TRBV10-2 and TRBJ1-1, with D perhaps matching TRBD1 (6 bases). Germline assignment: CDR1 WSHSY and CDR2 SAAADI. Deletions cut 11 bases from V and 5 bases from J, with 12 bases between. The CDR3 is 11 amino acids. The CDR3 DNA reads as TGCGCCTCGTGGCAGGGGACTGAAGCTTTCTTT. Protein sequence: CASWQGTEAFF.

The chain combines TRBV6-1 with TRBJ2-7; D is ambiguous. This CDR3 region has 12 residues. The germline CDR1 and CDR2 sequences are MNHNS and SASEGT. V was cut by 3 bases and J by 3 bases, with 6 bases left in between. The CDR3 protein is CASSDSVYEQYF. The CDR3, as DNA: TGTGCCAGCAGTGATTCCGTCTACGAGCAGTACTTC.

The rearrangement uses TRBV28 and TRBJ2-7; D possibly corresponds to TRBD1 (5 bases). Germline V lookup: CDR1 MDHEN, CDR2 SYDVKM. CDR3 size: 15 residues. Trimming cost V 2 bases and J 0 bases, with 11 bases left between them. The CDR3 reads CASSLSDSLSYEQYF. The CDR3 nucleotides are TGTGCCAGCAGTTTAAGCGACAGTCTCTCCTACGAGCAGTACTTC.

The chain is built from TRBV4-1 and TRBJ1-2; weak D call: TRBD1 (6 bases). Looked up from germline, CDR1 is MGHRA and CDR2 is YSYEKL. V was trimmed by 4 bases and J by 5 bases, leaving 32 bases between them. This CDR3 has 20 amino acids. CDR3 DNA: TGCGCCAGCAGCCGCTCCTTCCGGGACGGCGGATCCAGGGGCTTTTATGGCTACACCTTC. Protein product: CASSRSFRDGGSRGFYGYTF.

This clone has a single count. CDR3 DNA: TGTGCCAGCACTAACACGATAGCCAATGAGCAGTTCTTC. This sequence encodes CASTNTIANEQFF. The V and J genes are TRBV11-2 and TRBJ2-1; no firm D call. Trimming cost V 7 bases and J 6 bases, with 13 bases left between them. CDR1 is SGHAT, CDR2 FQNNGV, per germline. This CDR3 has 13 amino acids. Full variable domain (remainder filled in from reference TRBV11-2 and TRBJ2-1): EAGVAQSPRYKIIEKRQSVAFWCNPISGHATLYWYQQILGQGPKLLIQFQNNGVVDDSQLPKDRFSAERLKGVDSTLKIQPAKLEDSAVYLCASTNTIANEQFFGPGTRLTVL.

The chain combines TRBV7-3 with TRBJ2-3; D remains unclear. The CDR3 spans 16 residues. With 5 bases removed from V and 2 bases from J, the gap between germline ends came to 17 bases. CDR1 and CDR2 from the germline V gene are SGHTA and FQGTGA. The CDR3 DNA is TGTGCCAGCAGCCTCTTCCCCGGCGGCGACACAGATACGCAGTATTTT. As protein: CASSLFPGGDTDTQYF.

This sequence joins TRBV19 and TRBJ1-5; weak D call: TRBD1 (5 bases). Germline V gene lookup returns CDR1 LNHDA and CDR2 SQIVND (reference sequence). There are 14 residues in the CDR3. Trimming took off 8 bases at V and 2 bases at J, with 13 bases between the two ends. The CDR3 region is CASSGRGRNQPQHF. CDR3 sequence (DNA): TGTGCCAGTTCTGGGAGGGGACGCAATCAGCCCCAGCATTTT.

On this clone: Distinct nucleotide sequences in the sample also encode this CDR3. The V call is TRBV27, the J call TRBJ2-7, with a possible D match to TRBD1 (5 bases). The V end lost 3 bases, the J end lost 4 bases, and 10 bases lay between the germline ends. Per germline, CDR1 MNHEY and CDR2 SMNVEV (reference sequence). The CDR3 runs 13 residues. The CDR3 bases are TGTGCCAGCAGTTTTTCCTCAGGGTACGAGCAGTACTTC. The encoded protein is CASSFSSGYEQYF.

V and J are TRBV11-2 and TRBJ2-7; 7 bases map to TRBD2. With 3 bases clipped from V and 3 bases from J, the junction kept 5 bases outside the gene matches. Germline CDR1 is SGHAT and CDR2 is FQNNGV. There are 14 residues in the CDR3. CDR3 amino acids: CASSLGDYNYEQYF. The CDR3 DNA reads TGTGCCAGCAGCTTGGGGGACTACAACTACGAGCAGTACTTC.

This rearrangement joins TRBV27 to TRBJ2-7; maybe TRBD1 (6 bases). V was trimmed by 7 bases and J by 0 bases, leaving 13 bases between them. This CDR3 has 14 residues. Germline V gene lookup returns CDR1 MNHEY and CDR2 SMNVEV (reference sequence). The CDR3 DNA sequence: TGTGCCAGCAACCCGACAGGAAGCTCCTACGAGCAGTACTTC. Translating gives CASNPTGSSYEQYF.

As for this clone: Other DNA sequences in this sample translate to the same CDR3. The chain has TRBV27 and TRBJ1-1, with 7 bases identical to TRBD1. There are 13 residues in the CDR3. V was clipped by 3 bases and J by 4 bases; unmatched bases: 2. Germline loops: CDR1 MNHEY, CDR2 SMNVEV (reference sequence). This CDR3 is CASSFRGGTEAFF. The CDR3 nucleotides read TGTGCCAGCAGTTTCAGGGGGGGCACTGAAGCTTTCTTT.

CDR3 amino acids: CASSLPQRECEQFF. CDR3 nucleotides: TGTGCCAGCAGCCTCCCTCAGCGGGAGTGTGAGCAGTTCTTC. The chain uses TRBV11-3 and TRBJ2-1; 8 bases match TRBD2. The CDR3 is made up of 14 amino acids. CDR1 is SGHNT and CDR2 is YENEEA in the germline V gene. With 5 bases clipped from V and 9 bases from J, the junction kept 9 bases outside the gene matches.

The chain uses TRBV14 and TRBJ1-4, with D unclear. There are 15 residues in the CDR3. From germline, CDR1 is SGHDN and CDR2 FVKESK. Trimming pared 4 bases from V and 8 bases from J, leaving 17 bases between. This chain's CDR3 is CASSPGMGLEEKLFF. The CDR3 nucleotides are TGTGCCAGCAGCCCCGGAATGGGGTTAGAGGAAAAACTGTTTTTT.

This rearrangement joins TRBV7-9 to TRBJ1-5, with TRBD1 as a possible D gene (6 bases). This CDR3 has 15 amino acids. Trimming removed 5 bases from V and 2 bases from J, with 13 bases in between. From germline, CDR1 is SEHNR and CDR2 FQNEAQ (reference sequence). This CDR3 reads CASSTNREGNQPQHF. CDR3 DNA: TGTGCCAGCAGCACAAACAGGGAGGGCAATCAGCCCCAGCATTTT.